The entry below describes one TCR beta chain. What it recognizes is unknown. The authors reverse transcribed all of the isolated RNA, so sequencing captured expressed TCRB transcripts. Here immunoSEQ multiplex PCR was the method, and the copy in TCRdb shows in-frame clones only, minus some. This sample yields around 430,000 clones, of which approximately 31% are seen a single time; 0.05% to 0.065% belongs to the top ten. This entry comes from a study of beta chain features in type 1 diabetes. Study in general: Over all samples combined, some 110 million sorted cells were examined. Study observations and caveats: VDJ junctions sequenced from type 1 diabetes patients showed fewer insertions and more deletions. It was possible that PCR favored shorter templates, equally so in patients and controls. Whether TCRB rearrangement is influenced by HLA type went unresolved here.

Germline CDR1 is MDHEN and CDR2 is SYDVKM. This CDR3 is built from 14 residues. Trimming removed 8 bases from V and 2 bases from J, with 13 bases in between. This clonotype was obtained from a man aged 18 to 30 in good health. This chain joins TRBV28 and TRBJ2-1; possibly TRBD1 or TRBD2 for D (5 bases each). The sample consisted of naive CD4+ T cells from blood. DNA for the CDR3: TGTGCCAGCGGGGACGAAGCCACCTACAATGAGCAGTTCTTC. This translates into CASGDEATYNEQFF.